This TCR beta chain stems from a study of blood T cell repertoires in COVID-19. Profiling relied on immunoSEQ multiplex PCR, and the TCRdb table lists in-frame clones only, not all of them. The top ten clones hold 0.8% to 0.9% of a sample with about 420,000 clones, 85% to 90% of them seen once. The CDR3 runs to 18 residues. The germline gives CDR1 LGHDT, CDR2 YNNKEL (reference sequence). After removal of 4 bases from V and 0 bases from J, the junction contained 4 bases not matched to a gene. The clonotype was recovered from a man aged 18-30 years with COVID-19, enrolled during active disease. The chain uses TRBV3-1 (or the pseudogene TRBV3-2) and TRBJ2-6; 12 nucleotides align to TRBD2. Material: peripheral blood. CDR3: CASSRTSGATSGANVLTF. The CDR3 DNA sequence: TGTGCCAGCAGCCGGACTAGCGGGGCGACCTCTGGGGCCAACGTCCTGACTTTC.